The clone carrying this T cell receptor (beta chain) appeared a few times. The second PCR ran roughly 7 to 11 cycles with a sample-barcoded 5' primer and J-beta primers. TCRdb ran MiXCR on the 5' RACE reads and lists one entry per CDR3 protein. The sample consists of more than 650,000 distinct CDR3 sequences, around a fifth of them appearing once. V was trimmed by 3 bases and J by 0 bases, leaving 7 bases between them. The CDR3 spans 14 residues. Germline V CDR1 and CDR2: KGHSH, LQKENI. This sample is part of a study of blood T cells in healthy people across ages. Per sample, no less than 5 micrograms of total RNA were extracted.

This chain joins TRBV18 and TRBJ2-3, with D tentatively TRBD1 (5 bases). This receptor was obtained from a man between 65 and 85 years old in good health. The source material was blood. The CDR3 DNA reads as TGTGCCAGCTCACCTAGACAGAGCACAGATACGCAGTATTTT. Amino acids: CASSPRQSTDTQYF.